One sample yielded the 26 T cell receptor beta chains listed below, sequenced in a study of T cell responses to AZD1222 COVID-19 vaccine. Generated by immunoSEQ multiplex PCR, the TCRdb table keeps only in-frame clones and is missing some. The top ten hold 0.5% to 0.65% of the sample, which has 250,000 to 300,000 clones, 90% to 95% seen once. The sequencing here drew on peripheral blood, taken 28 days after the second AZD1222 dose. These receptors were taken from an adult who received the AZD1222 COVID-19 vaccine.

This chain connects TRBV28 to TRBJ2-7; 7 nucleotides agree with TRBD1. The germline CDR1 and CDR2 sequences are MDHEN and SYDVKM. The CDR3 totals 14 residues. J was trimmed by 7 bases and V by 7 bases; bases with no gene match: 13. In DNA, the CDR3 is TGTGCCAGCACCCAGACAGGGCCAGCCGGGGAGCAGTACTTC. It is translated as CASTQTGPAGEQYF.

This clone was seen only a few times. This chain's CDR3 is CASSQVYGSPLHF. In DNA form, the CDR3 reads TGCGCCAGCAGCCAGGTCTATGGCTCACCCCTCCACTTT. The rearrangement uses TRBV4-1 and TRBJ1-6, with no clear D. CDR1 is MGHRA, CDR2 YSYEKL, per germline. Trimming took off 3 bases at V and 10 bases at J, with 10 bases between the two ends. The CDR3 is 13 amino acids.

The count of this clone is one. V and J are TRBV18 and TRBJ2-7, with 8 positions matching TRBD1. The CDR3 runs to 15 residues. With 3 bases clipped from V and 5 bases from J, the junction kept 9 bases outside the gene matches. From germline, CDR1 is KGHSH and CDR2 LQKENI. For the CDR3, the DNA is TGTGCCAGCTCACCCCCAGGGGGCCAGAGAGACGAGCAGTACTTC. Protein sequence: CASSPPGGQRDEQYF.

The chain employs TRBV24-1 and TRBJ2-3, with 7 nucleotides matching TRBD2. Trimming at V came to 9 bases and at J to 8 bases, leaving 7 bases not matched to a gene. The CDR3 is made up of 12 amino acids. Germline CDR1 reads KGHDR; CDR2 reads SFDVKD. The CDR3 DNA reads TGTGCCACCCAAGGCGGGGGAAGTACGCAGTATTTT. Protein product: CATQGGGSTQYF.

This rearrangement joins TRBV28 to TRBJ1-5; D not resolved. The CDR3 is made up of 12 amino acids. Germline values: CDR1 MDHEN, CDR2 SYDVKM. V was cut by 3 bases and J by 0 bases, with 0 bases left in between. The chain's CDR3 is CASSFSNQPQHF. CDR3 nucleotide sequence: TGTGCCAGCAGTTTTAGCAATCAGCCCCAGCATTTT.

The chain links TRBV4-3 to TRBJ1-1, with D hard to call. V shed 0 bases and J shed 7 bases, with 12 bases lying between them. CDR1 is LGHNA, CDR2 YSLEER, per germline. The length of the CDR3 is 14 residues. CDR3: CASSQDSGSSEAFF. The CDR3 nucleotides read TGCGCCAGCAGCCAAGATTCCGGGTCGAGTGAAGCTTTCTTT.

The chain uses TRBV27 and TRBJ2-1, with D perhaps matching TRBD1 or TRBD2 (6 bases each). Germline V gene sequence: CDR1 MNHEY, CDR2 SMNVEV (reference sequence). CDR3 length: 15 residues. Trimming took 5 bases from V and 8 from J, leaving 19 bases between them. CDR3 in amino acids: CASSPDGGGNDEQFF. CDR3 in DNA: TGTGCCAGCAGTCCGGACGGGGGCGGAAACGATGAGCAGTTCTTC.

The chain recombines TRBV28 with TRBJ2-1; 12 positions match TRBD2. Germline V gives CDR1 MDHEN, CDR2 SYDVKM. Germline trimming cut 4 bases from V and 7 bases from J; bases unmatched to any gene: 8. The CDR3 covers 16 residues. The CDR3 sequence is CASSWLAGGSRNEQFF. Here the CDR3 DNA reads TGTGCCAGCAGTTGGCTAGCGGGAGGGTCAAGGAATGAGCAGTTCTTC.

The chain employs TRBV7-9 and TRBJ2-7, with 9 bases that match TRBD1. The CDR3 has 16 residues. Trimming removed 4 bases from V and 3 bases from J; junction bases left unmatched: 10. CDR1 and CDR2 from the germline V gene are SEHNR and FQNEAQ (reference sequence). The CDR3 protein is CASSSSAGTGYYEQYF. The CDR3 DNA follows: TGTGCCAGCAGCTCCAGCGCTGGGACAGGGTACTACGAGCAGTACTTC.

This chain connects TRBV7-9 to TRBJ1-2; no clear D. The CDR3 spans 14 residues. Germline V gene lookup returns CDR1 SEHNR and CDR2 FQNEAQ (reference sequence). V shed 2 bases and J shed 8 bases, with 15 bases lying between them. CDR3 bases: TGTGCCAGCAGCTTACAAACCTCAATCGGCGGCTACACCTTC. It translates to CASSLQTSIGGYTF.

The genes are TRBV18 and TRBJ2-1, with TRBD2 matching 8 bases. Germline CDR1 reads KGHSH; CDR2 reads LQKENI. After removal of 4 bases from V and 1 base from J, the junction contained 6 bases not matched to a gene. This CDR3 comprises 16 residues. The CDR3 region is CASSLLAGPSYNEQFF. The DNA of the CDR3 is TGTGCCAGCTCACTATTAGCGGGGCCATCCTACAATGAGCAGTTCTTC.

The rearrangement uses TRBV6-1 and TRBJ1-1; D is ambiguous. CDR1 is MNHNS and CDR2 is SASEGT in the germline V gene. The CDR3 extends over 14 amino acids. V was trimmed by 0 bases and J by 11 bases, leaving 16 bases between them. The CDR3 here is CASSEARLGTPAFF. The CDR3 region has the DNA TGTGCCAGCAGTGAAGCGCGTCTGGGCACCCCGGCTTTCTTT.

This chain links TRBV11-2 with TRBJ2-7, with D possibly TRBD2 on 6 matching bases. The V end was cut by 0 bases, the J end by 6 bases, with 9 bases between. The germline V gene encodes CDR1 SGHAT and CDR2 FQNNGV. The CDR3 contains 13 residues. Here the CDR3 reads CASSLDTGGEQYF. CDR3 in DNA: TGTGCCAGCAGCTTAGATACCGGGGGCGAGCAGTACTTC.

CDR3 sequence reads: CASSLDSYGYTF. CDR3 DNA: TGTGCCAGCAGTCTGGACAGCTATGGCTACACCTTC. The chain links TRBV25-1 to TRBJ1-2; D may be TRBD1 (6 bases). The length of the CDR3 is 12 residues. Deletions cut 5 bases from V and 4 bases from J, with 8 bases between. Germline CDR1 MGHDK, CDR2 SYGVNS.

The rearrangement links TRBV28 to TRBJ2-5; the match to TRBD2 covers 7 bases. V lost 2 bases, J lost 4 bases, and 7 bases stayed unmatched. From germline, CDR1 is MDHEN and CDR2 SYDVKM. The CDR3 runs to 15 residues. CDR3 DNA: TGTGCCAGCAGTTTAGGGCTAGCGGTGGTAGAGACCCAGTACTTC. Translating it yields CASSLGLAVVETQYF.

The chain uses TRBV18 and TRBJ2-2, with 9 positions matching TRBD1. With V trimmed by 3 bases and J by 5 bases, 4 bases remained unmatched. Germline values: CDR1 KGHSH, CDR2 LQKENI. CDR3 length: 15 residues. The CDR3 DNA reads as TGTGCCAGCTCACCTAGGACAGGGGTGACCGGGGAGCTGTTTTTT. This codes for CASSPRTGVTGELFF.

The chain uses TRBV19 and TRBJ1-5, with no clear D. The CDR3 length is 13 residues. V lost 7 bases and J lost 2, with 9 bases in between. The germline gives CDR1 LNHDA, CDR2 SQIVND (reference sequence). The CDR3 region has the DNA TGTGCCAGTACCCCCGGAGGCAATCAGCCCCAGCATTTT. This translates into CASTPGGNQPQHF.

This clone was detected only once. Germline is not matched at one junction end, which may reflect a read error. CDR3 bases: TGCGCCAGCAGTCAAGATACTTCAGATACGCAGTATTTT. It specifies CASSQDTSDTQYF. This chain connects TRBV4-1 to TRBJ2-3; D gene uncertain. This CDR3 contains 13 residues. CDR1 is MGHRA, CDR2 YSYEKL, per germline.

This chain links TRBV12-3 or TRBV12-4 with TRBJ1-2, with D perhaps matching TRBD1 (6 bases). V was trimmed by 7 bases and J by 5 bases, leaving 11 bases between them. The CDR3 length is 12 residues. The CDR3 nucleotides read TGTGCCAGCACCCTAGGGGGGTATGGCTACACCTTC. Translation gives CASTLGGYGYTF.

CDR3 protein: CASSRAGTGFEQYF. The CDR3 DNA follows: TGTGCCAGCAGCCGGGCCGGGACAGGGTTCGAGCAGTACTTC. The gene calls are TRBV9 and TRBJ2-7; 9 positions agree with TRBD1. The CDR3 totals 14 residues. V lost 4 bases, J lost 6 bases, and 8 bases stayed unmatched. Per the germline V gene, CDR1 is SGDLS and CDR2 is YYNGEE.

This clone was recorded only once. CDR3 loop: CASRQGAGNTIYF. In nucleotides, the CDR3 is TGTGCCAGTCGACAGGGGGCAGGAAACACCATATATTTT. The gene calls are TRBV7-9 and TRBJ1-3; 10 positions agree with TRBD1. The CDR3 is made up of 13 amino acids. Per the germline V gene, CDR1 is SEHNR and CDR2 is FQNEAQ (reference sequence). Trimming cost V 9 bases and J 4 bases; bases outside gene matches: 3. Filled out from reference TRBV7-9 and TRBJ1-3, the complete variable domain reads DTGVSQNPRHKITKRGQNVTFRCDPISEHNRLYWYRQTLGQGPEFLTYFQNEAQLEKSRLLSDRFSAERPKGSFSTLEIQRTEQGDSAMYLCASRQGAGNTIYFGEGSWLTVV.

The rearrangement joins TRBV3-1 (or the pseudogene TRBV3-2) to TRBJ2-7, with 9 bases aligning to TRBD1. The CDR3 loop spans 14 amino acids. Trimming removed 1 base from V and 5 bases from J; junction bases left unmatched: 3. Germline V gene lookup returns CDR1 LGHDT and CDR2 YNNKEL (reference sequence). DNA for the CDR3: TGTGCCAGCAGCCAAGTAACAGGGGGCCACGAGCAGTACTTC. It yields the protein CASSQVTGGHEQYF.

This clone was picked up one time. This rearrangement joins TRBV9 to TRBJ1-2; D ambiguous. The CDR3 consists of 13 residues. Germline V gene lookup returns CDR1 SGDLS and CDR2 YYNGEE. Trimming removed 0 bases at V and 7 bases at J, with 10 bases between. DNA of the CDR3: TGTGCCAGCAGCGTAGCTATTCTGGGTGGCTACACCTTC. Residues: CASSVAILGGYTF. Filled out from reference TRBV9 and TRBJ1-2, the complete variable domain reads DSGVTQTPKHLITATGQRVTLRCSPRSGDLSVYWYQQSLDQGLQFLIQYYNGEERAKGNILERFSAQQFPDLHSELNLSSLELGDSALYFCASSVAILGGYTFGSGTRLTVV.

The chain couples TRBV9 to TRBJ2-1; perhaps TRBD2 as D (6 bases). The CDR3 runs 17 residues. Trimming took off 3 bases at V and 4 bases at J, with 20 bases between the two ends. From germline, CDR1 is SGDLS and CDR2 YYNGEE. As DNA, the CDR3 is TGTGCCAGCAGCGATGGCCCTTACGGGAGTTCTTACAATGAGCAGTTCTTC. This translates into CASSDGPYGSSYNEQFF.

The J gene is TRBJ1-2, the V gene TRBV6-5; 7 bases match TRBD1. This CDR3 has 11 residues. Germline V gene sequence: CDR1 MNHEY, CDR2 SVGAGI. Trimming cost V 6 bases and J 12 bases; bases outside gene matches: 7. CDR3 coding DNA: TGTGCCAGCAGAGTAGACAGGGAGAACACCTTC. Its protein is CASRVDRENTF.

This clone is a singleton in its sample. Written as DNA, the CDR3 is TGTGCCAGCTCACCAACAGGGAGCCTCTCTGGAAACACCATATATTTT. Translation gives CASSPTGSLSGNTIYF. The chain couples TRBV18 to TRBJ1-3, with TRBD1 as a possible D gene (6 bases). The CDR3 covers 16 residues. The V gene's germline CDR1 is KGHSH and CDR2 LQKENI. Trimming stripped 2 bases from V and 0 bases from J, with 11 bases between.